The 22 T cell receptor beta chains below come from one sample, sequenced in a study of T cells in Graves' hyperthyroidism and ophthalmopathy. Amplified TCR beta CDR3 regions came from RNA transcripts. TCR CDR3 underwent first-round RT-PCR with the HTBI primer set. TCRdb re-called the multiplex PCR reads with MiXCR, one entry per CDR3 protein. The data hold approximately 380,000 distinct CDR3 sequences, with around an eighth observed a single time. The sample consisted of blood. The receptors were sampled from a man aged 50-59 years with Graves' ophthalmopathy.

The gene calls are TRBV24-1 and TRBJ2-2; 7 nucleotides agree with TRBD1. CDR3 size: 16 residues. Germline V lookup: CDR1 KGHDR, CDR2 SFDVKD. The V and J ends lost 4 bases and 1 base, in that order; junction bases with no gene match: 5. The CDR3 DNA reads TGTGCCACCAGTGAACCGGGACAGAAGAACACCGGGGAGCTGTTTTTT. It specifies CATSEPGQKNTGELFF.

This clonotype appeared many times. The gene calls are TRBV6-1 and TRBJ1-1; no definite D call. Germline CDR1 MNHNS, CDR2 SASEGT. There are 14 residues in the CDR3. With 9 bases removed from V and 0 bases from J, the gap between germline ends came to 14 bases. DNA of the CDR3: TGTGCCAGTCGGTTCGAGACAATGAACACTGAAGCTTTCTTT. Its protein product is CASRFETMNTEAFF.

This clonotype was seen repeatedly, ten times or more. The chain couples TRBV3-1 to TRBJ2-5; TRBD1 matches at 12 bases. Germline values: CDR1 LGHDT, CDR2 YNNKEL (reference sequence). This CDR3 contains 15 residues. Losses at the gene ends were 1 base for V and 5 bases for J; bases not matched to a gene: 2. CDR3 sequence: CASSQAGTGGETQYF. CDR3 in DNA: TGTGCCAGCAGCCAAGCCGGGACAGGGGGCGAGACCCAGTACTTC.

The sample holds many counts of this clonotype. This chain links TRBV24-1 with TRBJ2-1; D tentatively reads TRBD1 or TRBD2 (5 bases each). The CDR3 is made up of 15 amino acids. Germline CDR1 reads KGHDR; CDR2 reads SFDVKD. The V gene lost 4 bases and the J gene lost 0 bases, with 9 bases spanning the gap. The CDR3 is CATSELGTSYNEQFF. Written as DNA, the CDR3 is TGTGCCACCAGTGAACTCGGGACCTCCTACAATGAGCAGTTCTTC.

V is TRBV15 and J is TRBJ2-3; perhaps TRBD2 as D (6 bases). V shed 0 bases and J shed 3 bases, with 10 bases lying between them. Germline V CDR1 and CDR2: LNHNV, YYDKDF (reference sequence). This CDR3 contains 15 residues. CDR3 protein: CATSRDREFTDTQYF. In nucleotides, the CDR3 is TGTGCCACCAGCAGAGATCGGGAGTTTACAGATACGCAGTATTTT.

This clonotype was found a few times. This chain joins TRBV6-1 and TRBJ2-5; 7 bases align to TRBD1. The V and J ends lost 5 bases and 1 base, in that order; junction bases with no gene match: 10. This CDR3 comprises 16 residues. Germline values: CDR1 MNHNS, CDR2 SASEGT. The CDR3 protein is CASSPPRTGIQETQYF. The CDR3 DNA sequence: TGTGCCAGCAGTCCCCCGAGGACAGGTATCCAAGAGACCCAGTACTTC.

This clonotype was counted ten times or more. The rearrangement joins TRBV30 to TRBJ2-3; D call uncertain. Trimming took 2 bases from V and 6 from J, leaving 3 bases between them. The germline V gene encodes CDR1 GTSNPN and CDR2 SVGIG (reference sequence). This CDR3 is built from 10 residues. CDR3 sequence reads: CAWSHDTQYF. The CDR3 bases are TGTGCCTGGAGTCACGATACGCAGTATTTT.

There are many counts of this clonotype. CDR3 in DNA: TGTGCCAGCAAGGTGGGACAGGGTGGCTCACCCCTCCACTTT. Protein: CASKVGQGGSPLHF. The chain joins TRBV2 to TRBJ1-6; TRBD1 aligns across 9 bases. Per germline, CDR1 SNHLY and CDR2 FYNNEI. CDR3 length equals 14 residues. With V trimmed by 7 bases and J by 10 bases, 8 bases remained unmatched.

This clonotype was recorded many times. The rearrangement joins TRBV19 to TRBJ2-3; D possibly corresponds to TRBD2 (5 bases). The CDR3 spans 14 residues. The germline CDR1 and CDR2 sequences are LNHDA and SQIVND (reference sequence). The V gene lost 1 base and the J gene lost 5 bases, with 10 bases spanning the gap. The CDR3 DNA sequence: TGTGCCAGTAGTATAGCGAGAGGGTTAGATACGCAGTATTTT. Translation: CASSIARGLDTQYF.

Turning to this clonotype: A much bigger clone sits one base away, suggesting this may be a read error. V and J are TRBV2 and TRBJ1-5; D gene uncertain. The germline gives CDR1 SNHLY, CDR2 FYNNEI. The CDR3 loop spans 15 amino acids. V gave up 0 bases and J gave up 3 bases, with 9 bases separating them. The CDR3 loop is CASSEAKGINQPQHF. The CDR3 DNA follows: TGTGCCAGCAGTGAAGCGAAGGGTATCAATCAGCCCCAGCATTTT.

This clonotype was counted at least ten times. The gene calls are TRBV2 and TRBJ2-1; 10 bases fit TRBD2. Germline CDR1 and CDR2: SNHLY and FYNNEI. This CDR3 region has 11 residues. The ends lost 6 bases at V and 14 bases at J; junction bases unmatched: 4. The CDR3 bases are TGTGCCAGCAGATACGGGACTAGCGAGTTCTTC. The encoded protein is CASRYGTSEFF.

There are many counts of this clonotype. The chain has TRBV24-1 and TRBJ2-5; D not resolved. Germline V gene data show CDR1 as KGHDR and CDR2 as SFDVKD. Trimming left V 2 bases short and J 1 base short, with 7 bases between. The CDR3 has 14 residues. CDR3 loop: CATSDYGSQETQYF. CDR3 nucleotides: TGTGCCACCAGTGATTATGGCAGCCAAGAGACCCAGTACTTC.

This clonotype was detected ten times or more. V gene TRBV24-1 combines with J gene TRBJ2-3, with D possibly called TRBD1 or TRBD2 (5 bases each). The germline CDR1 and CDR2 sequences are KGHDR and SFDVKD. V gave up 8 bases and J gave up 0 bases, with 14 bases separating them. There are 15 residues in the CDR3. The CDR3 coding sequence is TGTGCCACCACCCGGGGTGGGACCAGCACAGATACGCAGTATTTT. Amino acid sequence: CATTRGGTSTDTQYF.

This clonotype has ten or more counts. The V gene is TRBV20-1, the J gene TRBJ2-7; TRBD1 agrees at 7 bases. The CDR3 is made up of 15 amino acids. The J segment lost 2 bases and the V segment lost 0 bases, leaving 7 bases of the junction unmatched. From germline, CDR1 is DFQATT and CDR2 SNEGSKA (reference sequence). For the CDR3, the DNA is TGCAGTGCTAGAGATCTCCGACAGGGTCCCTACGAGCAGTACTTC. It is translated as CSARDLRQGPYEQYF.

This clonotype has more than one count but fewer than ten. The rearrangement uses TRBV4-1 and TRBJ1-6; D not resolved. The V gene's germline CDR1 is MGHRA and CDR2 YSYEKL. Trimming cost V 0 bases and J 4 bases, with 10 bases left between them. This CDR3 has 16 amino acids. The CDR3 here is CASSQDDPTYNSPLHF. CDR3 DNA sequence: TGCGCCAGCAGCCAAGATGACCCTACTTATAATTCACCCCTCCACTTT.

This clonotype was recorded at least ten times. The V and J genes are TRBV12-3 or TRBV12-4 and TRBJ2-3; 14 positions match TRBD2. The CDR3 length is 14 residues. J gave up 10 bases and V 6 bases, and 6 bases lay outside the gene matches. CDR3 DNA: TGTGCCAGCAGCACGGGACTAGCGGGAGTCCCGCAGTATTTT. Translated: CASSTGLAGVPQYF.

The chain carries TRBV6-1 and TRBJ2-1; a possible D gene is TRBD1 (7 bases). V was shortened by 1 base and J by 7 bases, with 20 bases between the two germline ends. The germline CDR1 and CDR2 sequences are MNHNS and SASEGT. The length of the CDR3 is 17 residues. The DNA for the CDR3 is TGTGCCAGCAGTGAAGGTGGCAGGGGGAGGCTAAGGAATGAGCAGTTCTTC. Protein: CASSEGGRGRLRNEQFF.

This clonotype was seen repeatedly, ten times or more. The gene calls are TRBV2 and TRBJ2-1; 8 bases align to TRBD2. The junction had 3 bases not matched to a gene; V was cut back by 4 bases and J by 1 base. CDR3 length: 15 amino acids. The V gene's germline CDR1 is SNHLY and CDR2 FYNNEI. The CDR3 region has the DNA TGTGCCAGCAGTGTTAGCGGGAATTCCTACAATGAGCAGTTCTTC. Its protein is CASSVSGNSYNEQFF.

The rearrangement joins TRBV6-1 to TRBJ2-1; 9 bases are shared with TRBD2. Germline-derived CDR1 and CDR2 are MNHNS and SASEGT. CDR3 length: 18 amino acids. V lost 5 bases, J lost 8 bases, and 19 bases stayed unmatched. The CDR3 DNA follows: TGTGCCAGCAGTCCAACGCCGCCGATAGCGGGAGTTGGGGATGAGCAGTTCTTC. Protein product: CASSPTPPIAGVGDEQFF.

This clonotype came up many times. The chain links TRBV18 to TRBJ2-7; TRBD2 matches at 10 bases. The V gene's germline CDR1 is KGHSH and CDR2 LQKENI. The V gene end was trimmed by 4 bases and the J gene end by 5 bases; junction bases not matched to a gene: 5. There are 14 residues in the CDR3. As DNA, the CDR3 is TGTGCCAGCTCACTGAGCGGGAGGGCCAACGAGCAGTACTTC. It translates to CASSLSGRANEQYF. The variable domain in full, completed from reference TRBV18 and TRBJ2-7, reads NAGVMQNPRHLVRRRGQEARLRCSPMKGHSHVYWYRQLPEEGLKFMVYLQKENIIDESGMPKERFSAEFPKEGPSILRIQQVVRGDSAAYFCASSLSGRANEQYFGPGTRLTVT.

This clonotype was counted a few times. The chain uses TRBV11-2 and TRBJ2-5; D ambiguous. The CDR3 has 17 residues. Deletions cut 1 base from V and 1 base from J, with 16 bases between. Germline assignment: CDR1 SGHAT and CDR2 FQNNGV. CDR3 in amino acids: CASSLGFPLRPQETQYF. The CDR3 region has the DNA TGTGCCAGCAGCTTAGGCTTCCCTTTGCGGCCCCAAGAGACCCAGTACTTC.

This clonotype has ten or more counts. The chain links TRBV7-2 to TRBJ2-1; 10 bases are shared with TRBD2. Trimming at V came to 5 bases and at J to 10 bases, leaving 8 bases not matched to a gene. The CDR3 totals 14 residues. Germline V gene data show CDR1 as SGHTA and CDR2 as FQGNSA. The CDR3 loop reads CASSPTTSGPEQFF. CDR3 DNA: TGTGCCAGCAGCCCTACGACTAGCGGGCCAGAGCAGTTCTTC.